The 2 T cell receptor beta chains reported below all come from one sample, sequenced in a study of beta chain features in type 1 diabetes (dated by TCRdb to the late 2010s). Library prep was done by the immunoSEQ multiplex PCR assay. The High Capacity cDNA Reverse Transcription Kit was used to reverse transcribe all of the isolated RNA, meaning that expressed TCRB transcripts were what got sequenced. The table was pulled from immuneACCESS by TCRdb, which kept in-frame rearrangements only. Such tables lose some clones; where checked, under half of the loss comes from unresolved V genes, and the rest has no known cause. Across this sample there are about 140,000 clones, with 6.9% seen only once. Around 1.3% of the sample comes from the top ten. Sequenced: central memory CD4+ T cells from blood. These receptors were obtained from a woman under 40 in good health.

The chain has TRBV30 and TRBJ2-7; D call uncertain. This CDR3 is built from 12 residues. Germline CDR1 GTSNPN, CDR2 SVGIG (reference sequence). Between the trimmed V and J ends, which lost 2 bases and 7 bases, there was a span of 12 bases. The CDR3 loop reads CAWSPGSYEQYF. The CDR3 DNA is TGTGCCTGGAGTCCAGGAAGTTATGAGCAGTACTTC.

The V gene is TRBV6-5, the J gene TRBJ2-7; 7 bases map to TRBD1. Germline-derived CDR1 and CDR2 are MNHEY and SVGAGI. The CDR3 has 16 residues. The trim removed 0 bases at V and 2 bases at J, leaving 7 bases unmatched. For the CDR3, the DNA is TGTGCCAGCAGTTACTCTTTCGGGACAGCTACCTACGAGCAGTACTTC. This gives the protein CASSYSFGTATYEQYF.